Listed below are T cell receptor beta chains from one sample, sequenced in a study of control samples from healthy donors and cancer patients. Assay used: immunoSEQ multiplex PCR; TCRdb lists only in-frame clones, some missing. The repertoire holds about 170,000 clones, with about 90% as singletons. Material: blood. The receptors come from a man between 25 and 39 years old in good health. Each CDR3 is given with its conserved first and last residue. The D gene is left open where the match is weak. Size is stated for part of the rows, as once, few or many counts, or as a class when the clone is expanded.

size	length	J	D	V	DNA	CDR3
.	11	TRBJ1-5	.	TRBV10-1	TGCGCCAGCAGTGTTGATCAGCCCCAGCATTTT	CASSVDQPQHF
.	11	TRBJ2-3	.	TRBV18	TGTGCCAGCTCACCAAAAGATACGCAGTATTTT	CASSPKDTQYF
.	15	TRBJ1-2	.	TRBV19	TGTGCCAGTAGTATAGCATTACGCCGCGCCTGGGGCTACACCTTC	CASSIALRRAWGYTF
.	15	TRBJ1-6	TRBD1	TRBV19	TGTGCCAGTAGTATATCTGGGACAGGGAATTCACCCCTCCACTTT	CASSISGTGNSPLHF
.	16	TRBJ1-6	TRBD1	TRBV6-1	TGTGCCAGCAGTGACTTATACAGGGGAAGACGGTCACCCCTCCACTTT	CASSDLYRGRRSPLHF
.	15	TRBJ2-2	.	TRBV2	TGTGCCAGCAGTTCAGGGAACACACACACCGGGGAGCTGTTTTTT	CASSSGNTHTGELFF
.	14	TRBJ2-3	.	TRBV5-1	TGCGCCAGCAGCCCGGAAAGACGGACGGATACGCAGTATTTT	CASSPERRTDTQYF
.	14	TRBJ1-2	.	TRBV6-5	TGTGCCAGCACCCCGGACCCCCTACTATTGGGCTACACCTTC	CASTPDPLLLGYTF
.	13	TRBJ1-1	.	TRBV12-3/TRBV12-4	TGTGCCAGCAGTTTGACAGCGAACACTGAAGCTTTCTTT	CASSLTANTEAFF
.	15	TRBJ1-2	TRBD1	TRBV5-4	TGTGCCAGCAGCTCCTCCTTTCTCGACAGGGAGGGCTACACCTTC	CASSSSFLDREGYTF
many	15	TRBJ1-1	.	TRBV5-1	TGCGCCAGCGGGCAGGGAGATTATTTGAACACTGAAGCTTTCTTT	CASGQGDYLNTEAFF
.	15	TRBJ1-6	.	TRBV5-1	TGCGCCAGCAGTGCCGCCCAGGGAATAGGTTCACCCCTCCACTTT	CASSAAQGIGSPLHF
.	14	TRBJ1-1	.	TRBV10-2	TGCGCCAGCAGTGACTCGAGGGGAAACACTGAAGCTTTCTTT	CASSDSRGNTEAFF
once	14	TRBJ2-7	.	TRBV5-6	TGTGCCAGCAGCTTGGGCAGGATCAATCAGGGGCAGTACTTC	CASSLGRINQGQYF
.	15	TRBJ1-2	.	TRBV7-9	TGTGCCAGCAGCTTAGGTGTTGGGAGCCGCCAGGGCTACACCTTC	CASSLGVGSRQGYTF
.	15	TRBJ2-5	.	TRBV7-9	TGTGCCAGCAGCTCCCCCGGACTGGAACAAGAGACCCAGTACTTC	CASSSPGLEQETQYF
.	13	TRBJ2-7	.	TRBV11-2	TGTGCCAGCACCCTCGGAGGGTCCTACGAGCAGTACTTC	CASTLGGSYEQYF
.	17	TRBJ1-2	TRBD1	TRBV4-1	TGCGCCAGCAGCCAAGAGCCCTCGGGACAGATCGTCGGTGGCTACACCTTC	CASSQEPSGQIVGGYTF
.	13	TRBJ2-1	.	TRBV2	TGTGCCAGCAGGACTATCGGGATATATGAGCAGTTCTTC	CASRTIGIYEQFF
.	16	TRBJ1-6	.	TRBV5-1	TGCGCCAGCAGCCCGGACAGCAACCAGGGATATTCACCCCTCCACTTT	CASSPDSNQGYSPLHF
.	18	TRBJ2-3	TRBD2	TRBV27	TGTGCCAGCAGAGGGATCGGATCTGGGGACCTAGCGGGGGATACGCAGTATTTT	CASRGIGSGDLAGDTQYF
.	15	TRBJ1-1	.	TRBV6-5	TGTGCCAGCAAGTCTGAGGGGTCATCGAACACTGAAGCTTTCTTT	CASKSEGSSNTEAFF
.	15	TRBJ2-5	.	TRBV24-1	TGTGCCACCAGTGATCCCCGGAGACTCCAAGAGACCCAGTACTTC	CATSDPRRLQETQYF
.	13	TRBJ1-2	.	TRBV9	TGTGCCAGCAGCGTAGGTACCCAGGATGGCTACACCTTC	CASSVGTQDGYTF
.	12	TRBJ2-1	.	TRBV12-2	TGTGTGGGCAGGGGGCGCGATAATGAGCAGTTCTTC	CVGRGRDNEQFF
.	15	TRBJ2-2	.	TRBV3-1/TRBV3-2	TGTGCCAGCAGGCGGGACTCCGCGAACACCGGGGAGCTGTTTTTT	CASRRDSANTGELFF
.	14	TRBJ1-4	.	TRBV27	TGTGCCAGCAGTTTAACAAGCGGGCAGGAAAAACTGTTTTTT	CASSLTSGQEKLFF
.	13	TRBJ2-5	TRBD2	TRBV3-1/TRBV3-2	TGTGCCAGCAGCCGCCGGGGGGATCAGACCCAGTACTTC	CASSRRGDQTQYF
.	15	TRBJ1-1	TRBD1	TRBV27	TGTGCCAGCAGTCCCGCCCAGGGGGCCGTTTCTGAAGCTTTCTTT	CASSPAQGAVSEAFF
.	14	TRBJ1-6	.	TRBV13	TGTGCCAGCAGCAAGGACAGAACCAATTCACCCCTCCACTTT	CASSKDRTNSPLHF
.	17	TRBJ2-7	TRBD1	TRBV3-1/TRBV3-2	TGTGCCAGCAGCCATGGGGGCGCCGGGACAGGGGGACGCGAGCAGTACTTC	CASSHGGAGTGGREQYF